Detailed here is one T cell receptor beta chain. Its antigen is unknown. This table comes from immunoSEQ multiplex PCR, and its TCRdb copy is limited to in-frame clones, with some not included. The table has some 34,000 clones, approximately 90% seen once. The record originates from a study of a mutant IDH1 vaccine in newly diagnosed glioma. Time point noted: week 47, end of study. With topical imiquimod, each dose of the vaccine consisted of 300 ug of mutant IDH1 20-mer peptide. This TCR derives from a woman between 40 and 50 years old with glioma. The input for sequencing was PBMCs, taken from a glioma patient whose treatment included an IDH1 peptide vaccine.

In DNA form, the CDR3 reads TGTGCCAGCAGTTACGCTTTCACTAGCGGCTACAATGAGCAGTTCTTC. This sequence encodes CASSYAFTSGYNEQFF. The chain uses TRBV6-5 and TRBJ2-1, with TRBD2 matching over 8 bases. Germline V gene data show CDR1 as MNHEY and CDR2 as SVGAGI. Trimming removed 2 bases from V and 3 bases from J; junction bases left unmatched: 6. CDR3 size: 16 residues.